The rows below give T cell receptor beta chains drawn from one sample of a study of OX40 agonist ivuxolimab in advanced cancers. Sequencing used immunoSEQ multiplex PCR; TCRdb keeps in-frame clones, though not all of them. The sample lists 45,000 to 50,000 clones; more than 85% were seen once. The sample in question was CD4+ or CD8+ T cells sorted from blood, obtained in a trial of the OX40 agonist ivuxolimab. These receptors came from an adult with an advanced solid tumor such as melanoma, head and neck, liver or kidney cancer. CDR3s include the opening cysteine and the closing phenylalanine or tryptophan. Clone size is stated in some rows and not others, as once, few, many or a class when expanded.

V	J	size	CDR3
TRBV20-1	TRBJ2-7	NA	CSASLRYEQYF
TRBV21-1	TRBJ2-3	NA	CASSKVGSDTQYF
TRBV5-1	TRBJ2-5	NA	CASSLAGGQQETQYF
TRBV5-1	TRBJ1-1	NA	CASSPGQGMVGTEAFF
TRBV11-2	TRBJ2-7	few	CASSFSDGLVYEQYF
TRBV11-2	TRBJ1-2	NA	CASSFSEEYGYTF
TRBV7-8	TRBJ2-1	NA	CASSLVWYSGIYNEQFF
TRBV15	TRBJ1-1	NA	CATSRPGRDGTEAFF
TRBV2	TRBJ1-1	NA	CASTFSRVNTEAFF
TRBV5-1	TRBJ1-1	NA	CASSSPGSLNTEAFF
TRBV21-1	TRBJ2-6	NA	CASSTANVLTF
TRBV7-9	TRBJ1-5	NA	CASSFAVGSGYSNQPQHF
TRBV6-6	TRBJ1-2	NA	CASRSGTGNYGYTF
TRBV19	TRBJ1-6	NA	CASSVGTASSPLHF
TRBV2	TRBJ1-5	NA	CASSGNNQPQHF
TRBV18	TRBJ2-2	NA	CASSPPSQGSTGELFF